Listed here are 32 T cell receptor beta chains from one sample, sequenced in a study of T cells after yellow fever vaccination. TCRdb analysed the 5' RACE reads with MiXCR anew, one entry per CDR3 protein. This table holds 150,000 to 200,000 distinct CDR3 sequences, roughly 6.2% found once. This specimen was CD4+ T cells sorted from PBMCs, taken on the day of the first yellow fever vaccination. These receptor sequences come from a young man who received the YFV17D yellow fever vaccine.

This clonotype came up a few times. The V call is TRBV7-9, the J call TRBJ1-5, with 7 bases lining up with TRBD1. Looked up from germline, CDR1 is SEHNR and CDR2 is FQNEAQ (reference sequence). CDR3 length: 14 residues. V lost 5 bases to trimming and J lost 3 bases; unmatched junction nucleotides: 4. CDR3 protein: CASSRTGLNQPQHF. The CDR3 nucleotides are TGTGCCAGCAGCCGGACAGGTCTCAATCAGCCCCAGCATTTT.

In its sample, this clonotype was seen many times. The CDR3 protein is CASSDRVRETQYF. The CDR3 nucleotides are TGTGCCAGCAGCGACAGGGTGCGGGAGACCCAGTACTTC. The rearrangement uses TRBV6-2 or TRBV6-3 and TRBJ2-5; TRBD1 agrees at 7 bases. In germline, CDR1 is MNHEY, CDR2 SVGEGT. The CDR3 has 13 amino acids. V dropped 6 bases and J dropped 5; count of bases not matched to a gene: 6.

This clonotype was counted many times. The genes are TRBV5-1 and TRBJ2-1, with D possibly TRBD1 on 6 matching bases. The CDR3 spans 14 residues. The ends were cut back, 4 bases at V and 6 bases at J, with 14 bases in the middle. Germline V lookup: CDR1 SGHRS, CDR2 YFSETQ. In DNA, the CDR3 is TGCGCCAGCAGCCCCCGGACAGCCCCCAATGAGCAGTTCTTC. This gives the protein CASSPRTAPNEQFF. The complete variable domain, with remaining parts taken from reference TRBV5-1 and TRBJ2-1, reads KAGVTQTPRYLIKTRGQQVTLSCSPISGHRSVSWYQQTPGQGLQFLFEYFSETQRNKGNFPGRFSGRQFSNSRSEMNVSTLELGDSALYLCASSPRTAPNEQFFGPGTRLTVL.

The J gene is TRBJ1-5, the V gene TRBV5-1; tentatively, D is TRBD1 (5 bases). The CDR3 totals 16 residues. Germline values: CDR1 SGHRS, CDR2 YFSETQ. V was pared by 0 bases and J by 6 bases, with 16 bases between. CDR3 sequence (DNA): TGCGCCAGCAGCTTGGCCCCTGGAGGGGAAGGTCAGCCCCAGCATTTT. It encodes CASSLAPGGEGQPQHF.

The table lists this clonotype with a count of one. The chain employs TRBV2 and TRBJ2-3; D gene unclear. This CDR3 has 11 amino acids. CDR1 is SNHLY and CDR2 is FYNNEI in the germline V gene. V lost 7 bases, J lost 6 bases, and 8 bases lay in between. The CDR3 nucleotides are TGTGCCAGCACCCCTCTTGATACGCAGTATTTT. It codes for CASTPLDTQYF.

This clonotype was detected ten times or more. V and J are TRBV5-1 and TRBJ1-1, with D perhaps matching TRBD1 (5 bases). Trimming pared 0 bases from V and 0 bases from J, leaving 9 bases between. Germline V gene sequence: CDR1 SGHRS, CDR2 YFSETQ. The CDR3 runs 15 residues. For the CDR3, the DNA is TGCGCCAGCAGCTTGGCGGGGCAGATGAACACTGAAGCTTTCTTT. Residues: CASSLAGQMNTEAFF. Combining the CDR3 with reference TRBV5-1 and TRBJ1-1 gives the whole variable domain KAGVTQTPRYLIKTRGQQVTLSCSPISGHRSVSWYQQTPGQGLQFLFEYFSETQRNKGNFPGRFSGRQFSNSRSEMNVSTLELGDSALYLCASSLAGQMNTEAFFGQGTRLTVV.

This clonotype came up many times. V and J are TRBV6-5 and TRBJ2-1, with D perhaps TRBD1 (5 bases). The CDR3 totals 11 residues. Trimming stripped 6 bases from V and 9 bases from J, with 9 bases between. The germline gives CDR1 MNHEY, CDR2 SVGAGI. The CDR3 loop is CASSQGPEQFF. As DNA, the CDR3 is TGTGCCAGCAGCCAGGGTCCTGAGCAGTTCTTC.

The sample holds many counts of this clonotype. V usage is TRBV4-1 and J usage is TRBJ2-2, with TRBD2 identical over 8 bases. Germline V gene sequence: CDR1 MGHRA, CDR2 YSYEKL. This CDR3 is built from 15 residues. J lost 9 bases, V lost 11 bases, and 17 bases had no gene match. This chain's CDR3 is CASRGGVLQSRELFF. CDR3 DNA: TGCGCCTCCCGGGGGGGGGTTCTGCAATCGCGGGAGCTGTTTTTT.

This clonotype was counted at least ten times. The CDR3 DNA follows: TGCGCCAGCAGCTCCCGGGGGGCCGGTGAGACCCAGTACTTC. Translated: CASSSRGAGETQYF. V gene TRBV5-1 combines with J gene TRBJ2-5; possible D gene TRBD2, 7 bases. Trimming removed 3 bases at V and 5 bases at J, with 14 bases between. The V gene's germline CDR1 is SGHRS and CDR2 YFSETQ. The CDR3 spans 14 residues.

This clonotype was counted ten times or more. The gene calls are TRBV7-2 and TRBJ1-5; no clear D gene. The V and J ends lost 5 bases and 2 bases respectively, with 16 bases between them. This CDR3 region has 16 residues. The germline V gene has CDR1 SGHTA and CDR2 FQGNSA. In nucleotides, the CDR3 is TGTGCCAGCAGCCCCCAATGGGGAAGGGGCAATCAGCCCCAGCATTTT. Protein: CASSPQWGRGNQPQHF.

The V gene is TRBV7-2, the J gene TRBJ2-7; possibly TRBD1 for D (6 bases). Trimming took off 1 base at V and 0 bases at J, with 10 bases between the two ends. CDR1 is SGHTA and CDR2 is FQGNSA in the germline V gene. This CDR3 region has 15 residues. The CDR3 is CASSLGQGPSYEQYV. The CDR3 DNA follows: TGTGCCAGCAGCTTAGGGCAGGGGCCCTCCTACGAGCAGTACGTC.

This clonotype has ten or more counts. The genes are TRBV5-1 and TRBJ1-1, with D perhaps TRBD1 (5 bases). The length of the CDR3 is 14 residues. The V gene lost 4 bases and the J gene lost 6 bases, with 16 bases spanning the gap. The germline V gene encodes CDR1 SGHRS and CDR2 YFSETQ. CDR3: CASSRERGIAEAFF. In DNA, the CDR3 is TGCGCCAGCAGCCGGGAAAGGGGTATAGCTGAAGCTTTCTTT.

This clonotype has at least ten counts. This chain connects TRBV7-3 to TRBJ2-3; D not certain. The CDR3 extends over 14 amino acids. Germline V CDR1 and CDR2: SGHTA, FQGTGA. Trimming removed 3 bases at V and 0 bases at J, with 7 bases between. The CDR3 region has the DNA TGTGCCAGCAGCTTTACGGAAAGCACAGATACGCAGTATTTT. It encodes CASSFTESTDTQYF. The full variable domain, completed using reference TRBV7-3 and TRBJ2-3, is GAGVSQTPSNKVTEKGKYVELRCDPISGHTALYWYRQSLGQGPEFLIYFQGTGAADDSGLPNDRFFAVRPEGSVSTLKIQRTERGDSAVYLCASSFTESTDTQYFGPGTRLTVL.

This clonotype was seen many times. The rearrangement joins TRBV7-3 to TRBJ2-2; 12 bases map to TRBD2. Losses at the gene ends were 4 bases for V and 5 bases for J; bases not matched to a gene: 2. The CDR3 has 15 residues. Germline assignment: CDR1 SGHTA and CDR2 FQGTGA. CDR3 DNA: TGTGCCAGCAGCTGGGGGACTAGCGGGACCGGGGAGCTGTTTTTT. This codes for CASSWGTSGTGELFF. Based on the CDR3 plus reference TRBV7-3 and TRBJ2-2, the full variable domain is GAGVSQTPSNKVTEKGKYVELRCDPISGHTALYWYRQSLGQGPEFLIYFQGTGAADDSGLPNDRFFAVRPEGSVSTLKIQRTERGDSAVYLCASSWGTSGTGELFFGEGSRLTVL.

This clonotype occurred a few times. The gene calls are TRBV4-3 and TRBJ1-1; no clear D. The CDR3 is made up of 14 amino acids. Germline lookup yields CDR1 LGHNA and CDR2 YSLEER. Trimming shortened V by 4 bases and J by 7 bases, and 16 bases separated the two germline ends. CDR3 region: CASSLFGVSGEAFF. The CDR3 DNA follows: TGCGCCAGCAGCCTTTTTGGGGTCTCCGGTGAAGCTTTCTTT.

This clonotype appeared many times. The chain employs TRBV27 and TRBJ1-1; tentatively, D is TRBD1 (5 bases). Trimming pared 1 base from V and 7 bases from J, leaving 13 bases between. The CDR3 sequence is 14 residues long. Per the germline V gene, CDR1 is MNHEY and CDR2 is SMNVEV (reference sequence). The CDR3 sequence is CASSLYRRGHEAFF. CDR3 nucleotide sequence: TGTGCCAGCAGTTTATATAGGAGGGGCCATGAAGCTTTCTTT.

Regarding this clonotype: Sequence at one end of the junction differs from germline and may be a read error. The J gene is TRBJ1-4, the V gene TRBV4-3; D is undetermined. This CDR3 has 15 amino acids. Per the germline V gene, CDR1 is LGHNA and CDR2 is YSLEER. In DNA, the CDR3 is TGCGCCAGCAGCCAAGATATGCAGACTACTGAAAAACTGTTTTTT. Protein: CASSQDMQTTEKLFF.

This clonotype was recorded a few times. The CDR3 protein is CASSQQGLGAQYF. CDR3 DNA sequence: TGCGCCAGCAGCCAGCAGGGTCTCGGCGCGCAGTATTTT. The chain is built from TRBV4-1 and TRBJ2-3, with D perhaps TRBD1 (5 bases). The length of the CDR3 is 13 residues. From germline, CDR1 is MGHRA and CDR2 YSYEKL. Trimming removed 3 bases at V and 10 bases at J, with 14 bases between.

This clonotype was seen a handful of times. The chain has TRBV9 and TRBJ2-3, with 11 bases matching TRBD2. From germline, CDR1 is SGDLS and CDR2 YYNGEE. This CDR3 is 16 amino acids long. V lost 2 bases and J lost 5; bases outside the gene matches: 7. CDR3 sequence (DNA): TGTGCCAGCAGCGTTAGCGGGGGGGCCTGGGGAGATACGCAGTATTTT. It yields the protein CASSVSGGAWGDTQYF.

This clonotype has ten or more counts. CDR3 in DNA: TGTGCCAGCAGCCAAGACCCGGGAGTCACTGAAGCTTTCTTT. It encodes CASSQDPGVTEAFF. The V call is TRBV3-1, the J call TRBJ1-1; D call uncertain. CDR3 length: 14 residues. Trimming removed 0 bases from V and 4 bases from J, with 9 bases in between. Germline loops: CDR1 LGHDT, CDR2 YNNKEL (reference sequence).

The sample holds many counts of this clonotype. The V and J genes are TRBV6-1 and TRBJ2-1; 10 bases fit TRBD1. V shed 4 bases, J shed 10 bases, and the junction held 13 bases outside the gene matches. Germline lookup yields CDR1 MNHNS and CDR2 SASEGT. The CDR3 consists of 16 residues. CDR3 region: CASSGKPGQGSVEQFF. The CDR3 DNA is TGTGCCAGCAGTGGGAAACCGGGACAGGGGTCGGTGGAGCAGTTCTTC.

This clonotype occurred many times. A read error may produce the germline difference seen at one junction end. This chain connects TRBV12-3 or TRBV12-4 to TRBJ1-1, with no clear D. This CDR3 region has 13 residues. CDR3 DNA sequence: TGCGCCAGCAGCTTGATGGAGAACACTGAAGCTTTCTTT. Its protein is CASSLMENTEAFF.

This clonotype was recorded a few times. An end of the junction differs from the germline gene, which may be a read error. V is TRBV12-3 or TRBV12-4 and J is TRBJ2-2; TRBD2 matches at 7 bases. CDR3 size: 18 residues. The CDR3 DNA reads as TGTGCCATCAGTTTATTTGGTCGAGGACTAGGGAACACCGGGGAGCTGTTTTTT. It encodes CAISLFGRGLGNTGELFF.

This clonotype was observed a few times. The chain combines TRBV20-1 with TRBJ1-1; D ambiguous. The CDR3 consists of 14 residues. V lost 0 bases and J 4 bases, leaving 12 bases between the germline ends. Germline values: CDR1 DFQATT, CDR2 SNEGSKA (reference sequence). The CDR3 nucleotides are TGCAGTGCTAGAGATTCTGGCGGGTCCACTGAAGCTTTCTTT. Its protein is CSARDSGGSTEAFF.

This clonotype came up a few times. The V gene is TRBV7-3, the J gene TRBJ2-6; D is perhaps TRBD1 or TRBD2 (5 bases each). This CDR3 spans 16 amino acids. V lost 5 bases and J lost 3, with 14 bases in between. The germline V gene encodes CDR1 SGHTA and CDR2 FQGTGA. The CDR3 spells CASSTAPGLGANVLTF. The CDR3 DNA reads as TGTGCCAGCAGCACGGCCCCGGGGCTTGGGGCCAACGTCCTGACTTTC.

This clonotype was seen a few times. The rearrangement joins TRBV6-1 to TRBJ2-6, with TRBD1 matching over 10 bases. This CDR3 has 17 amino acids. V lost 5 bases to trimming and J lost 0 bases; unmatched junction nucleotides: 4. From germline, CDR1 is MNHNS and CDR2 SASEGT. The CDR3 DNA is TGTGCCAGCAGTCATCGGGACAGGGGCTCTGGGGCCAACGTCCTGACTTTC. This encodes CASSHRDRGSGANVLTF.

A word on this clonotype: Given a much more abundant clone one base away, this may be a read error. The gene calls are TRBV24-1 and TRBJ1-1; D unclear. This CDR3 comprises 12 residues. Trimming removed 4 bases at V and 1 base at J, with 3 bases between. Per the germline V gene, CDR1 is KGHDR and CDR2 is SFDVKD. CDR3 amino acids: CATSDANTEAFF. CDR3 bases: TGTGCCACCAGTGACGCGAACACTGAAGCTTTCTTT.

The V call is TRBV4-3, the J call TRBJ1-1; D might be TRBD1 (6 bases). The germline CDR1 and CDR2 sequences are LGHNA and YSLEER. The CDR3 is 16 residues long. V was cut by 1 base and J by 1 base, with 13 bases left in between. The CDR3 bases are TGCGCCAGCAGCCAAGTCAGGGGCGACCGGAACACTGAAGCTTTCTTT. It encodes CASSQVRGDRNTEAFF.

The sample holds a few counts of this clonotype. CDR3 amino acids: CASSQEHLTGRGYTF. The CDR3 DNA reads as TGCGCCAGCAGCCAAGAACACCTGACTGGTCGTGGCTACACCTTC. The chain combines TRBV4-1 with TRBJ1-2; D is uncertain. V was cut by 0 bases and J by 7 bases, with 15 bases left in between. The CDR3 contains 15 residues. Germline V lookup: CDR1 MGHRA, CDR2 YSYEKL.

The table lists this clonotype with a few counts. The CDR3: CASSPDRGGSITGELFF. DNA for the CDR3: TGTGCCAGCAGCCCGGACAGGGGGGGAAGTATTACCGGGGAGCTGTTTTTT. J is TRBJ2-2 and V is TRBV4-2, with 10 bases that match TRBD1. V dropped 4 bases and J dropped 5; count of bases not matched to a gene: 10. CDR3 size: 17 residues. Germline CDR1 LGHNA, CDR2 YNFKEQ.

The rearrangement links TRBV7-2 to TRBJ2-4; D call uncertain. Germline V gene lookup returns CDR1 SGHTA and CDR2 FQGNSA. CDR3 length equals 13 residues. The V end was cut by 0 bases, the J end by 7 bases, with 7 bases between. The CDR3 sequence: CASSLAAENIQYF. The CDR3 DNA follows: TGTGCCAGCAGCTTAGCGGCGGAGAACATTCAGTACTTC.

The genes are TRBV4-1 and TRBJ2-2; D is ambiguous. Trimming cost V 4 bases and J 8 bases, with 17 bases left between them. The CDR3 is made up of 15 amino acids. Per the germline V gene, CDR1 is MGHRA and CDR2 is YSYEKL. The CDR3 DNA sequence: TGCGCCAGCAGCCCTTCGGGTCCCTCCCTTGGGGAGCTGTTTTTT. Translation gives CASSPSGPSLGELFF.